Reported below is one T cell receptor (beta chain). Clones were read by immunoSEQ multiplex PCR, and TCRdb kept only the in-frame ones, dropping some. Of 350,000 to 450,000 clones in the sample, 85% were seen once. The J segment lost 0 bases and the V segment lost 6 bases, leaving 4 bases of the junction unmatched. Per germline, CDR1 SGHTA and CDR2 FQGTGA. The CDR3 has 16 residues. This specimen belongs to a study of blood T cell repertoires in COVID-19. Study at large: Spain, Italy and the United States supplied samples that represented acute and convalescent COVID-19.

The receptor comes from a woman under 30 with acute or convalescent COVID-19. The specimen was peripheral blood. The chain joins TRBV7-3 to TRBJ2-1, with 11 bases that match TRBD2. The DNA for the CDR3 is TGTGCCAGCAGTGTAACTAGCGGGGGCTCCTACAATGAGCAGTTCTTC. Translation gives CASSVTSGGSYNEQFF.